This T cell receptor beta chain was sequenced during a study of CD8+CD57+ T cells in acquired aplastic anemia. At the level of the study: The DNA of sorted CD4+ and CD8+ cells averaged approximately 3.4 ug. Study-wide points: It was found that some 31 CD8+ CDR3 sequences were shared between patients and controls.

Notes on this clonotype: Antigen unknown.

The CDR3 length is 16 residues. V trimming: 2 bases; J trimming: 7 bases; junction bases outside the gene matches: 11. CDR1 is SGHDT and CDR2 is YYEEEE in the germline V gene. Sequencing involved patients with CD8+CD57+ cell expansion previously shown by flow cytometry. The diagnosis in all patients was severe acquired aplastic anemia. The study sampled blood from patients who had received no therapy. Genomic DNA constituted the template upon which TCR beta VDJ and CDR3 profiling was performed. Each CDR3 protein is one row after TCRdb ran MiXCR on the reads. Of some 170,000 distinct CDR3 sequences detected, under 55% appear once; the ten largest clones hold 0.85% to 1.3%.

The sample consisted of sorted CD4+, CD8+, or CD8+CD57+ T cells (not recorded which) from PBMCs. This receptor was taken from a human donor with aplastic anemia. V usage is TRBV5-6 and J usage is TRBJ2-1; the match to TRBD1 covers 8 bases. The CDR3 DNA sequence: TGTGCCAGCAGCTTAGGGACAGGAGAGACTAGGAATGAGCAGTTCTTC. Amino acids: CASSLGTGETRNEQFF.